The rows below give T cell receptor beta chains drawn from one sample of a study of blood T cell repertoires in COVID-19. Profiling relied on immunoSEQ multiplex PCR, and the TCRdb table lists in-frame clones only, not all of them. The sample yields just under 20,000 clones, roughly 84% seen once. The sequencing input was peripheral blood. The receptors shown here come from a human donor with active COVID-19. The donor label of this sample is uncertain. Both conserved end residues are part of each CDR3. D genes are given only for firm matches. For some rows the clone size is stated as once, few or many, or as a class when expanded; others skip it.

J | V | D | size | CDR3 | DNA
TRBJ2-7 | TRBV28 | TRBD2 | NA | CASSGLSGSQAAEQYF | TGTGCCAGCAGTGGTCTAAGCGGGAGTCAGGCGGCCGAGCAGTACTTC
TRBJ1-4 | TRBV19 | NA | NA | CASSIGDSTNEKLFF | TGTGCCAGTAGTATCGGGGATTCAACTAATGAAAAACTGTTTTTT
TRBJ1-6 | TRBV27 | NA | NA | CASSLFLGDYNSPLHF | TGTGCCAGCAGTTTATTTCTGGGCGATTATAATTCACCCCTCCACTTT
TRBJ1-5 | TRBV10-3 | NA | NA | CAISEHTISQPQHF | TGTGCCATCAGTGAGCACACGATAAGTCAGCCCCAGCATTTT
TRBJ2-1 | TRBV4-2 | TRBD2 | NA | CASSQDAAGAYNEQFF | TGTGCCAGCAGCCAAGATGCCGCGGGGGCCTACAATGAGCAGTTCTTC
TRBJ2-5 | TRBV4-2 | TRBD2 | NA | CASSQDPSGSGGTQYF | TGTGCCAGCAGCCAAGATCCCAGCGGGAGCGGAGGGACCCAGTACTTC
TRBJ2-1 | TRBV4-1 | NA | few | CASSQDLQNSYNEQFF | TGCGCCAGCAGCCAAGATCTGCAGAACTCCTACAATGAGCAGTTCTTC
TRBJ2-2 | TRBV6-5 | TRBD2 | NA | CASRTSGRNTGELFF | TGTGCCAGCCGCACTAGCGGGAGGAACACCGGGGAGCTGTTTTTT
TRBJ2-5 | TRBV20-1 | NA | NA | CSALALETQYF | TGCAGTGCTCTCGCGCTGGAGACCCAGTACTTC
TRBJ2-2 | TRBV24-1 | NA | once | CATSDIPGGELFF | TGTGCCACCAGTGATATACCCGGGGGGGAGCTGTTTTTT
TRBJ2-5 | TRBV3-1/TRBV3-2 | NA | NA | CASSHGLSQETQYF | TGTGCCAGCAGCCACGGACTATCGCAAGAGACCCAGTACTTC
TRBJ2-3 | TRBV27 | TRBD1 | NA | CASSPGQGENTDTQYF | TGTGCCAGCAGTCCTGGACAGGGGGAAAACACAGATACGCAGTATTTT
TRBJ2-1 | TRBV5-1 | NA | NA | CASSLAWSGEQFF | TGCGCCAGCAGCTTGGCGTGGAGCGGTGAGCAGTTCTTC
TRBJ2-5 | TRBV5-1 | TRBD2 | NA | CASSSGLAGAPQETQYF | TGCGCCAGCAGCTCGGGACTAGCGGGAGCCCCCCAAGAGACCCAGTACTTC
TRBJ2-1 | TRBV9 | NA | NA | CASSVDGSGGFYNEQFF | TGTGCCAGCAGCGTAGACGGGTCGGGGGGCTTCTACAATGAGCAGTTCTTC
TRBJ1-1 | TRBV4-3 | NA | NA | CASSQTQNTEAFF | TGCGCCAGCAGCCAAACTCAAAACACTGAAGCTTTCTTT
TRBJ1-5 | TRBV4-1 | NA | NA | CASSQGDFQPQHF | TGCGCCAGCAGCCAAGGGGACTTCCAGCCCCAGCATTTT
TRBJ2-6 | TRBV5-4 | NA | NA | CASSFSSISSGANVLTF | TGTGCCAGCAGCTTTTCTAGTATATCCTCTGGGGCCAACGTCCTGACTTTC
TRBJ2-5 | TRBV5-1 | NA | once | CASSPGWREETQYF | TGCGCCAGCAGCCCCGGGTGGAGGGAAGAGACCCAGTACTTC
TRBJ1-2 | TRBV19 | TRBD1 | NA | CASSINRGQQGKGYTF | TGTGCCAGTAGTATAAATAGGGGACAGCAGGGTAAAGGCTACACCTTC
TRBJ2-7 | TRBV5-1 | TRBD2 | NA | CASSPAGTSGSYEQYF | TGCGCCAGCAGCCCAGCCGGGACTAGCGGATCCTACGAGCAGTACTTC
TRBJ1-2 | TRBV6-2/TRBV6-3 | TRBD1 | NA | CASSLQGARGYTF | TGTGCCAGCAGCTTACAGGGGGCGCGCGGCTACACCTTC
TRBJ2-7 | TRBV5-6 | TRBD2 | NA | CASSEPGLAYEQYF | TGTGCCAGCAGCGAACCGGGACTAGCCTACGAGCAGTACTTC
TRBJ2-3 | TRBV10-3 | TRBD2 | NA | CAISLAGNPTDTQYF | TGTGCCATCAGTCTAGCGGGAAATCCCACAGATACGCAGTATTTT
TRBJ1-5 | TRBV19 | TRBD1 | NA | CASSLGGGMPGQPQHF | TGTGCCAGTAGCCTAGGAGGGGGCATGCCGGGACAGCCCCAGCATTTT
TRBJ1-4 | TRBV19 | TRBD1 | NA | CASYPRQGATNEKLFF | TGTGCCAGTTACCCCCGACAGGGCGCAACTAATGAAAAACTGTTTTTT
TRBJ2-7 | TRBV27 | NA | NA | CASSLRTGLSYEQYF | TGTGCCAGCAGTTTACGCACAGGGCTATCCTACGAGCAGTACTTC
TRBJ2-5 | TRBV7-8 | NA | NA | CASSLSREETQYF | TGTGCCAGCAGCTTATCCAGGGAAGAGACCCAGTACTTC